This T cell receptor beta chain was sequenced for a study of cytomegalovirus exposure and HLA in healthy donors. Study-wide findings and caveats: Productive rates of about 87% or about 30% were seen for most TCR beta V segments in an earlier analysis.

It was with 60 Vbeta and 13 Jbeta primers that the PCR ran. Profiled with immunoSEQ multiplex PCR; TCRdb holds only in-frame clones, not every one. Of around 140,000 clones listed, 82% are singletons. CDR3 length: 17 residues. CDR1 is MDHEN and CDR2 is SYDVKM in the germline V gene. Trimming cost V 5 bases and J 7 bases; bases outside gene matches: 12. A word on this clone: The antigen is undetermined.

This sequence was found in a woman aged 50 to 65 in good health and CMV-seropositive. The chain is built from TRBV28 and TRBJ1-4; 11 bases map to TRBD1. The sequenced sample was PBMCs. The CDR3 region is CASSPTLPGTGGEKLFF. The CDR3 DNA reads TGTGCCAGCAGTCCTACCCTACCCGGGACAGGGGGTGAAAAACTGTTTTTT.